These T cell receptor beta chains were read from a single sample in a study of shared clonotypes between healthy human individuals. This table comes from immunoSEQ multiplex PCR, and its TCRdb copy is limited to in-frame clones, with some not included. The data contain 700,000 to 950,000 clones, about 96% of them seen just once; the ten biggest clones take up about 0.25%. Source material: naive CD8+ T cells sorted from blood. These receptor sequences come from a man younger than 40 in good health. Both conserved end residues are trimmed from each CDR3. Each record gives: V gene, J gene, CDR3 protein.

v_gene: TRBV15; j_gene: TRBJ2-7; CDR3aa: ATSRDARYEQY
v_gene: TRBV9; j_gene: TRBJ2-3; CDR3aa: ASSVEGDTDTQY
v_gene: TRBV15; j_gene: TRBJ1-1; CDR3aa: ATSRDRRGTEAF
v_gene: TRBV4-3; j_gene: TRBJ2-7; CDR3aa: ASSLRVTAYEQY
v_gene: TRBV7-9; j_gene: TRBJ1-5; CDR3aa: ASSITGESQH
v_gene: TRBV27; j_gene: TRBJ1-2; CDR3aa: ASSPSWTGNYGYT
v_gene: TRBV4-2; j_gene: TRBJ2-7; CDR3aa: ASSQRVASYEQY
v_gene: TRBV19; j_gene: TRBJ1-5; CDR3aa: ASKLGLGSNQPQH
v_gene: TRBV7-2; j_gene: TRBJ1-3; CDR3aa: ASSARQGAPGNTIY
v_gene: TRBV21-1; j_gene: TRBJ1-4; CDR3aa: ASSKGPGFSEKLF
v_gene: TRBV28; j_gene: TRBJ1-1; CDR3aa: AAGRNTEAF
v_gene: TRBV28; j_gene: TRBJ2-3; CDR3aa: ASSRLAGLTDTQY
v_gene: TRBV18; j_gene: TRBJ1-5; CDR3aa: ASSRSGGLGSNQPQH
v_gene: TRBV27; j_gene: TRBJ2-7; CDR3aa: ASSSEALSEQY
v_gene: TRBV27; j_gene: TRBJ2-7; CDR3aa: ASSEAASAFYEQY
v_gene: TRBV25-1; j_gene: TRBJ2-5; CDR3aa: ASSEFGTGMETQY
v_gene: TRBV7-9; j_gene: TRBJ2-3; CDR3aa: ASSYRLGGASDTQY
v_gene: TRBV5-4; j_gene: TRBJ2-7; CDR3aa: ASSSSGTESLEQY
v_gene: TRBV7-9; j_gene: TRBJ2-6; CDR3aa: ASSRDSYSFSGANVLT
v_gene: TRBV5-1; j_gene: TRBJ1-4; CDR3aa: ASSLVENEKLF
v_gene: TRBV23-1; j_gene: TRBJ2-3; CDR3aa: ASRPGLSTDTQY
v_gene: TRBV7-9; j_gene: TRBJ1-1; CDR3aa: ASSPSRDRMNTEAF
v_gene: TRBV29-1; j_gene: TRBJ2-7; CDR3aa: SVEVGNHEQY
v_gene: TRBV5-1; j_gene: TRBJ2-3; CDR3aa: ASSLDRNTDTQY
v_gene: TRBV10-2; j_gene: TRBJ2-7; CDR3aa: ASSDKGVGYEQY
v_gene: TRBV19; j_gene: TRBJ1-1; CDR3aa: ASRATGATEAF
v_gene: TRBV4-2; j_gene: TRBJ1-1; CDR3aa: ASSPQVGGVGTEAF
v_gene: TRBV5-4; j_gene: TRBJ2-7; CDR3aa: ASSLFGETYEQY
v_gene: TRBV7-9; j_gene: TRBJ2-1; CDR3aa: ASSFGNEQF
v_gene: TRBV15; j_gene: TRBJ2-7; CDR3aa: ATSRDVGERTYEQY
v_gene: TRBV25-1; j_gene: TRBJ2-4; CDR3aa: ASSPGPENIQY
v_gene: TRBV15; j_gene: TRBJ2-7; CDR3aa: AISGRSSSEQY
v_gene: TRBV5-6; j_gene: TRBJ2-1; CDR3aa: ASSPESGINEQF
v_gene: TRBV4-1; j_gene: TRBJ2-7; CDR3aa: ASSRLGFYEQY
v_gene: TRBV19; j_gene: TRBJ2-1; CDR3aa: ASSLELAGAAYNEQF
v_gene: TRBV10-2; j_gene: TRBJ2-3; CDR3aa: ASSSSDDTQY
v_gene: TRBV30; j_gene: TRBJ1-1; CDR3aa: AWRSGQLNTEAF
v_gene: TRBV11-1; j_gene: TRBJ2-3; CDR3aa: ASSLDFASGSWGTDTQY
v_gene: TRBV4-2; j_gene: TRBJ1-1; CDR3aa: ASSQDLGVNTEAF
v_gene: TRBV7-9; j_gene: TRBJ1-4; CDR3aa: ASSLQSATNEKLF
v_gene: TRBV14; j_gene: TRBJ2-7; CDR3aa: ASSHWQGAEPYEQY
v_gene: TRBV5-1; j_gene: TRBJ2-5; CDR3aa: ASSLESGVETQY
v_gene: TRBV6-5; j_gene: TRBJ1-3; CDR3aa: ASSYSGGFGNTIY
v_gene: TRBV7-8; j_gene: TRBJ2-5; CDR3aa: ASGQERQETQY
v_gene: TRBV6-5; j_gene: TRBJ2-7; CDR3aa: ASSYRQSSSYEQY
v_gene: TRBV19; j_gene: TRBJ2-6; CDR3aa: ASSMWDGANVLT
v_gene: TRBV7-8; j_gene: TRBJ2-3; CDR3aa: ASSFLEAGRDTQY